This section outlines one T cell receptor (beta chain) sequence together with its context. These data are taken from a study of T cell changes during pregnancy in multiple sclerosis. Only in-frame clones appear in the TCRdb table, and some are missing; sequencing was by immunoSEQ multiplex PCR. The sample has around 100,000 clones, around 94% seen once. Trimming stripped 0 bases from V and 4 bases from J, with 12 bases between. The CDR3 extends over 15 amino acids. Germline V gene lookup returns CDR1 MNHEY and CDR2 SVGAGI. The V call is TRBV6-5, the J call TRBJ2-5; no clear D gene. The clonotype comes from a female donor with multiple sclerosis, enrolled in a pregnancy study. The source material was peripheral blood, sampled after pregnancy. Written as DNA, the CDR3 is TGTGCCAGCAGTTACTCGGAGATCGTGCGAGAGACCCAGTACTTC. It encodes CASSYSEIVRETQYF.